This TCR beta chain was retrieved from a study of regulatory T cells in long-lasting Graves disease. At least ten counts were recorded for this clonotype. Time point denoted: newly diagnosed GD, antithyroid drugs for less than 3 months. Scientists built the TCR library using RNA that was extracted from PBMCs. According to the study, TCR beta libraries were built with iRepertoire HTBI primers and CDR3-region Arm-PCR. TCRdb re-called the multiplex PCR reads through MiXCR, storing one row per CDR3 protein. Of a few hundred thousand distinct CDR3 sequences listed, 15% to 20% are singletons. This same sample was also part of a study on T cells in Graves' hyperthyroidism and ophthalmopathy.

Material: peripheral blood mononuclear cells (PBMCs), obtained at new diagnosis, from a patient treated with antithyroid drugs. This sequence originates from a woman aged 18 to 35 with Graves disease.

The CDR3 loop reads CASSPWGPGVNTEAFF. The DNA of the CDR3 is TGTGCCAGCTCACCTTGGGGGCCGGGGGTGAACACTGAAGCTTTCTTT. The chain combines TRBV18 with TRBJ1-1, with D perhaps TRBD1 (6 bases). Germline CDR1 reads KGHSH; CDR2 reads LQKENI. Trimming shortened V by 3 bases and J by 0 bases, and 14 bases separated the two germline ends. This CDR3 is built from 16 residues.